These 5 T cell receptor beta chains came from one sample sequenced in a study of T cells in Graves' hyperthyroidism and ophthalmopathy. It was RNA transcripts that yielded the amplified TCR beta CDR3 regions. The primer set for the first-round RT-PCR of the TCR CDR3 was HTBI. TCRdb processed the multiplex PCR reads anew with MiXCR; each CDR3 protein has one entry. Of about 640,000 distinct CDR3 sequences detected, 20% to 25% appear once; the ten largest clones hold about 34%. The sample comprised blood. These receptors all come from a man aged 25 to 40 with Graves' ophthalmopathy.

The chain joins TRBV6-1 to TRBJ2-5, with 7 positions matching TRBD1. V lost 6 bases to trimming and J lost 7 bases; unmatched junction nucleotides: 17. In germline, CDR1 is MNHNS, CDR2 SASEGT. The CDR3 runs to 16 residues. The chain's CDR3 is CASSSLGTAYSGTQYF. For the CDR3, the DNA is TGTGCCAGCAGCTCACTGGGGACAGCCTATTCTGGGACCCAGTACTTC.

This clonotype occurred a few times. A much larger clone is a single base away; this may be a read error. CDR3 nucleotide sequence: TGTGCCAGCAGCTTAGACGGGCCAGATACGCAGTATTTT. As protein: CASSLDGPDTQYF. J is TRBJ2-3 and V is TRBV7-9; no definite D call. Germline assignment: CDR1 SEHNR and CDR2 FQNEAQ (reference sequence). This CDR3 comprises 13 residues. Between the trimmed V and J ends, which lost 1 base and 4 bases, there was a span of 6 bases. Full variable domain (missing parts from reference TRBV7-9 and TRBJ2-3): DTGVSQNPRHKITKRGQNVTFRCDPISEHNRLYWYRQTLGQGPEFLTYFQNEAQLEKSRLLSDRFSAERPKGSFSTLEIQRTEQGDSAMYLCASSLDGPDTQYFGPGTRLTVL.

This clonotype was seen ten or more times. The chain recombines TRBV28 with TRBJ2-7; D is perhaps TRBD2 (5 bases). Trimming left V 5 bases short and J 2 bases short, with 16 bases between. The germline V gene has CDR1 MDHEN and CDR2 SYDVKM. The CDR3 has 15 residues. CDR3 residues: CASSLAAGGTYEQYF. Written as DNA, the CDR3 is TGTGCCAGCAGTCTGGCCGCGGGTGGGACCTACGAGCAGTACTTC. Based on the CDR3 plus reference TRBV28 and TRBJ2-7, the full variable domain is DVKVTQSSRYLVKRTGEKVFLECVQDMDHENMFWYRQDPGLGLRLIYFSYDVKMKEKGDIPEGYSVSREKKERFSLILESASTNQTSMYLCASSLAAGGTYEQYFGPGTRLTVT.

Ten or more counts support this clonotype. The chain is built from TRBV28 and TRBJ2-5; D remains ambiguous. Germline V lookup: CDR1 MDHEN, CDR2 SYDVKM. CDR3 size: 10 residues. V gave up 5 bases and J gave up 5 bases, with 3 bases separating them. The DNA of the CDR3 is TGTGCCAGCAGTAAGGAGACCCAGTACTTC. This sequence encodes CASSKETQYF.

In its sample, this clonotype was seen a few times. The chain combines TRBV5-6 with TRBJ2-3, with 9 bases lining up with TRBD2. Trimming cost V 4 bases and J 3 bases; bases outside gene matches: 18. CDR3 size: 19 residues. Germline-derived CDR1 and CDR2 are SGHDT and YYEEEE. The CDR3 here is CASSHDALAGIGWTDTQYF. In DNA, the CDR3 is TGTGCCAGCAGCCACGATGCTCTAGCGGGAATCGGTTGGACAGATACGCAGTATTTT.